These 3 T cell receptor beta chains share one sample of origin, sequenced in a study of blood T cell repertoires in COVID-19. TCRdb keeps only in-frame clones here, not all; method: immunoSEQ multiplex PCR. This sample carries about 160,000 clones, 79% of them seen once, and the ten largest clones take 8.1%. Sequencing used peripheral blood. The receptor set was obtained from a woman aged 60 to 75 with COVID-19, enrolled during active disease.

The table lists this clone with many counts. V and J are TRBV28 and TRBJ1-3, with TRBD1 matching over 7 bases. Germline V gives CDR1 MDHEN, CDR2 SYDVKM. Unmatched junction bases numbered 13, after V lost 5 bases and J lost 6 bases. The CDR3 loop spans 16 amino acids. In DNA form, the CDR3 reads TGTGCCAGCAGTCCTCCTACAGGGGAGAAAGAAAACACCATATATTTT. Its protein is CASSPPTGEKENTIYF. Filled out from reference TRBV28 and TRBJ1-3, the complete variable domain reads DVKVTQSSRYLVKRTGEKVFLECVQDMDHENMFWYRQDPGLGLRLIYFSYDVKMKEKGDIPEGYSVSREKKERFSLILESASTNQTSMYLCASSPPTGEKENTIYFGEGSWLTVV.

The CDR3 DNA follows: TGTGCCAGCCGGGCGGGGGTTAATTCACCCCTCCACTTT. Translated, it gives CASRAGVNSPLHF. This chain uses TRBV11-3 with TRBJ1-6; perhaps TRBD1 as D (5 bases). This CDR3 spans 13 amino acids. Germline lookup yields CDR1 SGHNT and CDR2 YENEEA. With 8 bases removed from V and 6 bases from J, the gap between germline ends came to 11 bases.

CDR3 in amino acids: CASSPTLAGVYNEQFF. As DNA, the CDR3 is TGTGCCAGCAGTCCCACCCTAGCGGGGGTGTACAATGAGCAGTTCTTC. This chain uses TRBV2 with TRBJ2-1; TRBD2 agrees at 10 bases. The CDR3 consists of 16 residues. Germline V CDR1 and CDR2: SNHLY, FYNNEI. V shed 5 bases and J 4 bases; nucleotides not matched to a gene: 8.